This T cell receptor (beta chain) stems from a study of cytomegalovirus exposure and HLA in healthy donors. This clone was counted once. Its antigen is still unknown. Study outcomes and limitations: Whilst most TCR sequences proved rare, a subset of public TCRs occurred across many donors. Roughly even sequencing depth across donors was the assumption behind the presence/absence analyses. The study recorded 160 or so TCR beta chains that were cytomegalovirus-associated.

Researchers ran the PCR with 60 Vbeta and 13 Jbeta primers. Some clones are missing from TCRdb's copy, which holds only in-frame ones; the method was immunoSEQ multiplex PCR. Of about 190,000 clones listed, more than 75% were seen once; the top ten hold 11% to 15%. The CDR3 has 18 residues. Trimming shortened V by 3 bases and J by 5 bases, and 24 bases separated the two germline ends. Per the germline V gene, CDR1 is SGHRS and CDR2 is YFSETQ. The V and J genes are TRBV5-1 and TRBJ2-1; D perhaps matches TRBD2 (5 bases). This TCR was sampled from a woman aged 25 to 39 in good health and CMV-seropositive. The sequencing input was PBMCs. CDR3 sequence (DNA): TGCGCCAGCAGCTCGAAAATAGGTACTAGGGTTCTACACAATGAGCAGTTCTTC. This sequence encodes CASSSKIGTRVLHNEQFF.